This T cell receptor beta chain was documented in a study of blood T cell repertoires in COVID-19. The J segment lost 3 bases and the V segment lost 1 base, leaving 7 bases of the junction unmatched. The CDR3 is made up of 17 amino acids. Germline CDR1 reads MDHEN; CDR2 reads SYDVKM. TCRdb's table, derived via immunoSEQ multiplex PCR, lists solely in-frame clones and lacks some. Here the sample spans approximately 170,000 clones, roughly 88% being singletons. Sequenced input: peripheral blood. The sequence was obtained from a man in his late teens or twenties with COVID-19, enrolled during active disease. This chain connects TRBV28 to TRBJ2-1, with 9 bases identical to TRBD2. CDR3 nucleotide sequence: TGTGCCAGCAGTTTATCCGGGCTAGCGGGAATCTACAATGAGCAGTTCTTC. Translating it yields CASSLSGLAGIYNEQFF.